Shown below are 25 T cell receptor beta chains from a single sample sequenced in a study of metastatic and nonmetastatic thyroid tumors. TCRdb re-called the PCR reads with MiXCR. The sample consists of under 50,000 clones, under 20% of them appearing once. There were no patients who had received any treatment before thyroid surgery. The sequencing sample was made of tumor tissue. Receptor source: a female donor with papillary thyroid cancer or a benign thyroid nodule (not recorded which). Some clones in this sample may be carry-over from other donors' samples.

This clone was counted many times. This chain uses TRBV19 with TRBJ1-1; D is unresolved. This CDR3 spans 15 amino acids. The germline gives CDR1 LNHDA, CDR2 SQIVND (reference sequence). V was clipped by 3 bases and J by 5 bases, with 16 bases between them. This chain's CDR3 is CASSIRTAEGTEAFF. The DNA of the CDR3 is TGTGCCAGTAGTATCCGGACGGCCGAGGGAACTGAAGCTTTCTTT.

This clone turned up a few times. This chain uses TRBV12-3 or TRBV12-4 with TRBJ2-2; D unclear. The CDR3 extends over 12 amino acids. Trimming pared 2 bases from V and 9 bases from J, leaving 7 bases between. CDR3: CASSLFPWELFF. The CDR3, as DNA: TGTGCCAGCAGTTTATTTCCCTGGGAGCTGTTTTTT.

Regarding this clone: A read error may produce the germline difference seen at one junction end. The rearrangement uses TRBV20-1 and TRBJ2-5; TRBD1 or TRBD2 may be the D gene (5 bases each). CDR3 length equals 16 residues. Germline V lookup: CDR1 DFQATT, CDR2 SNEGSKA (reference sequence). DNA for the CDR3: TGCAGTGCTAGAGCCGCTAGAGGGGCGGGTTGGGAGACCAAGTACTTC. This sequence encodes CSARAARGAGWETKYF.

This clone was counted at least ten times. The genes are TRBV28 and TRBJ1-1, with a tentative D call TRBD1 (5 bases). Germline V gene lookup returns CDR1 MDHEN and CDR2 SYDVKM. The CDR3 extends over 16 amino acids. Trimming cost V 10 bases and J 0 bases, with 21 bases left between them. The CDR3 DNA follows: TGTGCCACCAACACCCCGGGGGGAGGGGTGAACACTGAAGCTTTCTTT. Translation: CATNTPGGGVNTEAFF.

This clone has ten or more counts. The chain has TRBV4-2 and TRBJ2-3; possibly TRBD2 for D (6 bases). The V end was cut by 5 bases, the J end by 4 bases, with 16 bases between. The length of the CDR3 is 15 residues. Per the germline V gene, CDR1 is LGHNA and CDR2 is YNFKEQ. CDR3 coding DNA: TGTGCCAGCAGCGAAACGGACGGGACTTCAGATACGCAGTATTTT. Protein: CASSETDGTSDTQYF.

This clone was picked up a small number of times. A much larger clone lies one base from this, so it may be a read error. Different DNA sequences within this sample yield the same CDR3. This chain joins TRBV18 and TRBJ1-2; 10 nucleotides align to TRBD1. This CDR3 has 16 amino acids. The J segment lost 5 bases and the V segment lost 3 bases, leaving 9 bases of the junction unmatched. Germline CDR1 and CDR2: KGHSH and LQKENI. CDR3 sequence: CASSPVTPGQGYGYTF. CDR3 coding DNA: TGTGCCAGCTCACCGGTCACACCGGGACAGGGGTATGGCTACACCTTC.

This clone has at least ten counts. The J gene is TRBJ1-1, the V gene TRBV15; D ambiguous. The CDR3 consists of 15 residues. Germline CDR1 and CDR2: LNHNV and YYDKDF (reference sequence). V was cut by 0 bases and J by 8 bases, with 16 bases left in between. The CDR3 DNA reads as TGTGCCACCAGCAGAGATTTCGCGCTGCAAAACGAAGCTTTCTTT. It yields the protein CATSRDFALQNEAFF.

This clone appeared many times. The rearrangement joins TRBV5-6 to TRBJ1-2; tentatively, D is TRBD1 (6 bases). Germline V gene lookup returns CDR1 SGHDT and CDR2 YYEEEE. CDR3 length equals 12 residues. Trimming took off 3 bases at V and 10 bases at J, with 13 bases between the two ends. Here the CDR3 DNA reads TGTGCCAGCAGCTGGGGGCAGGGGACCTACACCTTC. Translated, it gives CASSWGQGTYTF.

A word on this clone: At one end the junction does not follow the germline gene, possibly because of a read error. This chain joins TRBV6-1 and TRBJ1-1; 8 bases fit TRBD1. The CDR3 is 13 amino acids. Germline V gene sequence: CDR1 MNHNS, CDR2 SASEGT. CDR3 nucleotide sequence: TGTGCCACCAAGAGGACAGGGAACACTGAGGCTTTCTTT. Protein: CATKRTGNTEAFF.

The chain is built from TRBV27 and TRBJ1-5; D not resolved. Germline V gene lookup returns CDR1 MNHEY and CDR2 SMNVEV (reference sequence). The CDR3 loop spans 13 amino acids. Trimming cost V 2 bases and J 0 bases, with 2 bases left between them. The CDR3 coding sequence is TGTGCCAGCAGTTTACGTAGCAATCAGCCCCAGCATTTT. The encoded protein is CASSLRSNQPQHF.

As for this clone: One end of the junction varies from germline; a read error may be responsible. The rearrangement links TRBV7-9 to TRBJ2-3; D unclear. Germline V gives CDR1 SEHNR, CDR2 FQNEAQ (reference sequence). The CDR3 contains 13 residues. CDR3 DNA: TGTGCCTGCAGCTTGGTGGGCACAGATACGCAGTATTTT. It translates to CACSLVGTDTQYF.

This clone was counted between two and nine times. The chain links TRBV4-3 to TRBJ1-6; D unclear. V was pared by 0 bases and J by 9 bases, with 15 bases between. Germline V gene data show CDR1 as LGHNA and CDR2 as YSLEER. This CDR3 region has 16 residues. CDR3 coding DNA: TGCGCCAGCAGCCAAGAGGATCAGGCCGTGGGTTCACCCCTCCACTTT. Its translation is CASSQEDQAVGSPLHF.

The sample holds many counts of this clone. J is TRBJ2-7 and V is TRBV4-3, with 10 bases fitting TRBD2. The V gene end was trimmed by 2 bases and the J gene end by 3 bases; junction bases not matched to a gene: 4. The germline V gene encodes CDR1 LGHNA and CDR2 YSLEER. This CDR3 is built from 15 residues. CDR3 sequence reads: CASSQRAGGYYEQYF. CDR3 DNA: TGCGCCAGCAGCCAAAGAGCGGGGGGGTACTACGAGCAGTACTTC.

This chain links TRBV6-2 or TRBV6-3 with TRBJ2-7; the D gene is possibly TRBD2 (5 bases). The CDR3 has 14 amino acids. Germline values: CDR1 MNHEY, CDR2 SVGEGT. V dropped 6 bases and J dropped 4 bases, with 16 bases sitting between them. The CDR3 sequence is CASSPTRNVYEQYV. The CDR3 DNA sequence: TGTGCCAGCAGCCCCACTAGAAATGTATACGAGCAGTACGTC.

This clone was detected many times. The chain is built from TRBV6-1 and TRBJ1-4, with a possible D match to TRBD1 (6 bases). V was cut by 5 bases and J by 6 bases, with 16 bases left in between. This CDR3 is 15 amino acids long. Germline V gene lookup returns CDR1 MNHNS and CDR2 SASEGT. CDR3 DNA sequence: TGTGCCAGCAGTCGACAGAAGAGGGGGGATGAAAAACTGTTTTTT. The encoded protein is CASSRQKRGDEKLFF.

This clone was detected ten times or more. V gene TRBV7-9 combines with J gene TRBJ2-1; the match to TRBD2 covers 12 bases. Germline loops: CDR1 SEHNR, CDR2 FQNEAQ (reference sequence). The ends lost 6 bases at V and 4 bases at J; junction bases unmatched: 7. This CDR3 region has 16 residues. The CDR3 nucleotides read TGTGCCAGCAGTCCACTAGCGGGAGGAAGGTACAATGAGCAGTTCTTC. Its protein product is CASSPLAGGRYNEQFF.

The gene calls are TRBV30 and TRBJ1-5; TRBD1 might be the D (6 bases). CDR3 length equals 13 residues. Germline V gene lookup returns CDR1 GTSNPN and CDR2 SVGIG (reference sequence). Trimming removed 4 bases from V and 2 bases from J, with 9 bases in between. CDR3 loop: CAWKGDGNQPQHF. CDR3 in DNA: TGTGCCTGGAAGGGGGATGGCAATCAGCCCCAGCATTTT. Full variable domain (missing parts from reference TRBV30 and TRBJ1-5): SQTIHQWPATLVQPVGSPLSLECTVEGTSNPNLYWYRQAAGRGLQLLFYSVGIGQISSEVPQNLSASRPQDRQFILSSKKLLLSDSGFYLCAWKGDGNQPQHFGDGTRLSIL.

At least ten counts were recorded for this clone. Other DNA sequences in the sample encode the same CDR3. The chain has TRBV18 and TRBJ2-7; possible D gene TRBD1, 6 bases. Germline CDR1 is KGHSH and CDR2 is LQKENI. CDR3 length equals 13 residues. Trimming removed 3 bases from V and 4 bases from J, with 10 bases in between. The chain's CDR3 is CASSPGTTYEQYF. The CDR3 DNA reads as TGTGCCAGCTCACCCGGGACAACATACGAGCAGTACTTC.

A note on this clone: A read error is possible here, since a much larger clone lies one base away. Other nucleotide sequences from this sample produce the same CDR3. J is TRBJ2-5 and V is TRBV5-1; 9 bases map to TRBD1. CDR3 length: 17 amino acids. V lost 8 bases and J lost 4; bases outside the gene matches: 18. Germline CDR1 reads SGHRS; CDR2 reads YFSETQ. The CDR3 region is CASRTGEVTSMRETQYF. As DNA, the CDR3 is TGCGCCAGTAGGACAGGGGAAGTTACATCTATGAGAGAGACCCAGTACTTC.

CDR3 DNA: TGCAGTGCTAGAGAGTTCGGACTAGCGGGGGGGCTAGCCAAAAACATTCAGTACTTC. Its protein product is CSAREFGLAGGLAKNIQYF. The chain combines TRBV20-1 with TRBJ2-4; TRBD2 aligns across 15 bases. Germline CDR1 and CDR2: DFQATT and SNEGSKA (reference sequence). The CDR3 contains 19 residues. V was pared by 0 bases and J by 0 bases, with 6 bases of the junction left unmatched.

This clone was picked up a small number of times. A read error is possible here, since a much larger clone lies one base away. The gene calls are TRBV6-1 and TRBJ2-4; tentatively, D is TRBD1 or TRBD2 (5 bases each). Germline loops: CDR1 MNHNS, CDR2 SASEGT. Trimming took off 5 bases at V and 7 bases at J, with 18 bases between the two ends. The CDR3 loop spans 15 amino acids. Here the CDR3 reads CASSRRDGTFNIQYF. The DNA of the CDR3 is TGTGCCAGCAGTCGCCGGGACGGGACCTTTAACATTCAGTACTTC.

On this clone: This may come from a read error, since a much larger clone is one base off. It is likely a read error, because the conserved phenylalanine at the end of the CDR3 is missing. This chain uses TRBV4-1 with TRBJ2-3; 8 bases align to TRBD2. Germline V gene sequence: CDR1 MGHRA, CDR2 YSYEKL. This CDR3 is built from 15 residues. The V segment lost 0 bases and the J segment 9 bases; nucleotides outside the gene matches: 8. The CDR3 loop reads CASSQDFAGTRTQYS. The CDR3 DNA reads TGCGCCAGCAGCCAAGATTTCGCAGGGACTAGAACGCAGTATTCT.

The rearrangement links TRBV27 to TRBJ1-5; D is unresolved. This CDR3 spans 18 amino acids. The V end lost 6 bases, the J end lost 1 base, and 22 bases lay between the germline ends. Germline V gene sequence: CDR1 MNHEY, CDR2 SMNVEV (reference sequence). Written as DNA, the CDR3 is TGTGCCAGCAGACGCACAGACGGGTTCGGTAACAGCAATCAGCCCCAGCATTTT. As protein: CASRRTDGFGNSNQPQHF.

This clone came up a few times. A much more abundant neighbour one base away suggests this may be a read error. This CDR3 is also generated by other DNA sequences in the sample. The gene calls are TRBV20-1 and TRBJ2-1; D is unclear. The CDR3 covers 12 residues. From germline, CDR1 is DFQATT and CDR2 SNEGSKA (reference sequence). CDR3 coding DNA: TGCAGTGCTAGGACACTGGTCAATGGGCAGTTCTTC. It specifies CSARTLVNGQFF.

This clone was observed a handful of times. This chain uses TRBV25-1 with TRBJ2-4; D is ambiguous. Trimming stripped 8 bases from V and 5 bases from J, with 16 bases between. This CDR3 has 14 residues. Looked up from germline, CDR1 is MGHDK and CDR2 is SYGVNS. This chain's CDR3 is CASHPGIVENIQYF. In nucleotides, the CDR3 is TGTGCCAGCCACCCCGGAATAGTCGAAAACATTCAGTACTTC.